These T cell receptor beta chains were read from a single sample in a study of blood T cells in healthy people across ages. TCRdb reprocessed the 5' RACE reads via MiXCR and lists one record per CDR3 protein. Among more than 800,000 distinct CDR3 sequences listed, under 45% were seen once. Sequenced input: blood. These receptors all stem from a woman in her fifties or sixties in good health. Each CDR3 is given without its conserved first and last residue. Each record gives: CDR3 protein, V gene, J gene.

CDR3 protein: ASSQGTGGEEQY
V gene: TRBV3-1
J gene: TRBJ2-7

CDR3 protein: SARVVETQY
V gene: TRBV20-1
J gene: TRBJ2-5

CDR3 protein: ASSYPAGGAYEQY
V gene: TRBV6-6
J gene: TRBJ2-7

CDR3 protein: SARTSRAAKNIQY
V gene: TRBV20-1
J gene: TRBJ2-4

CDR3 protein: ATSRAWSQETQY
V gene: TRBV15
J gene: TRBJ2-5

CDR3 protein: SVGTSGGTYTQY
V gene: TRBV29-1
J gene: TRBJ2-3

CDR3 protein: ASSLFASTYSNQPQH
V gene: TRBV27
J gene: TRBJ1-5

CDR3 protein: AISPGQGRPEAF
V gene: TRBV10-3
J gene: TRBJ1-1

CDR3 protein: ASSNAIDTQY
V gene: TRBV7-9
J gene: TRBJ2-3

CDR3 protein: VDVRVYEQY
V gene: TRBV7-3
J gene: TRBJ2-7

CDR3 protein: ASSLAPNTGELF
V gene: TRBV11-2
J gene: TRBJ2-2

CDR3 protein: ASSSPSILEETQY
V gene: TRBV12-3/TRBV12-4
J gene: TRBJ2-5

CDR3 protein: ASSFREGRSEQF
V gene: TRBV27
J gene: TRBJ2-1

CDR3 protein: SARTGPLDTQY
V gene: TRBV20-1
J gene: TRBJ2-3

CDR3 protein: ASFGLGGEQY
V gene: TRBV6-1
J gene: TRBJ2-7

CDR3 protein: ASSEEWEGQGSYEQY
V gene: TRBV2
J gene: NA

CDR3 protein: ASSSPGSNQPQH
V gene: TRBV7-2
J gene: TRBJ1-5

CDR3 protein: SAHTTASGRVETQY
V gene: TRBV20-1
J gene: TRBJ2-5

CDR3 protein: ASTFSGYNEQF
V gene: TRBV5-1
J gene: TRBJ2-1

CDR3 protein: AIRSTGTSIPYEQY
V gene: TRBV10-3
J gene: TRBJ2-7

CDR3 protein: ASSPRLRDRGQETQY
V gene: TRBV27
J gene: TRBJ2-5

CDR3 protein: ASSSGDRGHRPLH
V gene: TRBV7-2
J gene: TRBJ1-6

CDR3 protein: SALLPTSGNPYEQY
V gene: TRBV20-1
J gene: TRBJ2-7

CDR3 protein: SARDSRGGYSNQPQH
V gene: TRBV20-1
J gene: TRBJ1-5

CDR3 protein: ASNAESGTDTQY
V gene: TRBV2
J gene: TRBJ2-3

CDR3 protein: SVEVRGTNTGELF
V gene: TRBV29-1
J gene: TRBJ2-2

CDR3 protein: ASLGTVYNEQF
V gene: TRBV6-6
J gene: TRBJ2-1

CDR3 protein: ATTGANQPQH
V gene: TRBV15
J gene: TRBJ1-5

CDR3 protein: ASTARTGGSYEQY
V gene: TRBV6-2/TRBV6-3
J gene: TRBJ2-7

CDR3 protein: ASSLGQPGTYEQY
V gene: TRBV28
J gene: NA

CDR3 protein: ASSSPVKSTDTQY
V gene: TRBV7-2
J gene: TRBJ2-3

CDR3 protein: ASSEPGDTQY
V gene: TRBV6-1
J gene: TRBJ2-3

CDR3 protein: ASSLSFGVEQY
V gene: TRBV12-3/TRBV12-4
J gene: TRBJ2-7

CDR3 protein: ASSLLSSVNQETQY
V gene: TRBV5-1
J gene: TRBJ2-5

CDR3 protein: ASSQTSPRGAYNEQF
V gene: TRBV7-2
J gene: TRBJ2-1

CDR3 protein: ARSVGGSRETQY
V gene: TRBV9
J gene: NA

CDR3 protein: AIRELAGPYNEQF
V gene: TRBV10-3
J gene: TRBJ2-1

CDR3 protein: ASSVGTSGVYEQY
V gene: TRBV9
J gene: TRBJ2-7